One TCR beta chain is described in this entry. These data come from a study of OX40 agonist ivuxolimab in advanced cancers. Overall study: Age averaged roughly 60 years (range about 20 to 80), and 82.7% were male.

The CDR3 length is 17 residues. In germline, CDR1 is LNHNV, CDR2 YYDKDF (reference sequence). Trimming cost V 0 bases and J 2 bases, with 14 bases left between them. Clones were sequenced by immunoSEQ multiplex PCR, and TCRdb holds only the in-frame ones, with some missing. The data contain approximately 32,000 clones, around nine tenths of them singletons. V is TRBV15 and J is TRBJ1-5; D perhaps matches TRBD1 (6 bases). The sample consisted of CD4+ or CD8+ T cells sorted from blood, taken in a trial of the OX40 agonist ivuxolimab. The clonotype comes from an adult with an advanced solid tumor such as melanoma, head and neck, liver or kidney cancer. This CDR3 reads CATSRDFGAGGNQPQHF. As DNA, the CDR3 is TGTGCCACCAGCAGAGATTTCGGGGCAGGGGGCAATCAGCCCCAGCATTTT. Full variable domain (remainder filled in from reference TRBV15 and TRBJ1-5): DAMVIQNPRYQVTQFGKPVTLSCSQTLNHNVMYWYQQKSSQAPKLLFHYYDKDFNNEADTPDNFQSRRPNTSFCFLDIRSPGLGDTAMYLCATSRDFGAGGNQPQHFGDGTRLSIL.